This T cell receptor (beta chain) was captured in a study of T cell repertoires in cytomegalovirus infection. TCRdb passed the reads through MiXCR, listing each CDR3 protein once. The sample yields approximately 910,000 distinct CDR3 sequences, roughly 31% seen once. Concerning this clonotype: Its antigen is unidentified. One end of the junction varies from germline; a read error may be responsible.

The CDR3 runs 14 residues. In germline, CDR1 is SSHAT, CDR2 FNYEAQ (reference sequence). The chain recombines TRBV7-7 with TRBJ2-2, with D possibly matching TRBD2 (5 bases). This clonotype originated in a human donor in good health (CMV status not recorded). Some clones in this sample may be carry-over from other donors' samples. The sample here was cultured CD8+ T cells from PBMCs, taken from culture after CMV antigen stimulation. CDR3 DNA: TGTGCTAGCAGCACCGGACTTTACACCGGGGAGCTGTTTTTT. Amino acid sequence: CASSTGLYTGELFF.